This paragraph reports one T cell receptor (beta chain). Seattle's cohort entered during active infection and was followed longitudinally. The sample comes from a study of blood T cell repertoires in COVID-19. Background on the study: Sample material is recorded as cDNA or gDNA derived from T cells, B-cell-depleted T cells, or PBMCs.

Authors' data handling: Reference gene primer amplification yielded estimated nucleated cell counts. Sequencing used immunoSEQ multiplex PCR; TCRdb keeps in-frame clones, though not all of them. V, J and clone size are taken as reported in that table, and D and trimming were inferred from the DNA itself. The sample contains 300,000 to 400,000 clones, about 91% of which appear only once. This sequence originates from a young woman with COVID-19, enrolled during active disease. Sample: peripheral blood.

The CDR3 coding sequence is TGTGCCAGCAGTGAGGCATCGGCCGTTAGGACAGACAAGAGGACTGAAGCTTTCTTT. It encodes CASSEASAVRTDKRTEAFF. The chain links TRBV6-4 to TRBJ1-1; the D gene is possibly TRBD1 (6 bases). The V end was cut by 3 bases, the J end by 5 bases, with 28 bases between. This CDR3 is built from 19 residues. Germline V lookup: CDR1 MRHNA, CDR2 SNTAGT.